Each of the 13 T cell receptor beta chains below was sequenced from the same sample in a study of OX40 agonist ivuxolimab in advanced cancers. The table came from immunoSEQ multiplex PCR; TCRdb's copy has only in-frame clones and leaves some out. The data hold about 77,000 clones, with around 83% observed a single time. The material sequenced was CD4+ or CD8+ T cells sorted from blood, taken in a trial of the OX40 agonist ivuxolimab. These TCRs come from an adult with an advanced solid tumor such as melanoma, head and neck, liver or kidney cancer.

The chain couples TRBV28 to TRBJ1-2; weak D call: TRBD1 (6 bases). The CDR3 runs 12 residues. Germline lookup yields CDR1 MDHEN and CDR2 SYDVKM. The V end lost 2 bases, the J end lost 6 bases, and 7 bases lay between the germline ends. The CDR3 DNA is TGTGCCAGCAGTTTACAGGGGAATGGCTACACCTTC. This gives the protein CASSLQGNGYTF.

The chain links TRBV18 to TRBJ1-3; no reliable D call. Germline assignment: CDR1 KGHSH and CDR2 LQKENI. The CDR3 runs 14 residues. The V and J ends lost 1 base and 0 bases respectively, with 4 bases between them. The CDR3 nucleotides read TGTGCCAGCTCACCACAAAGCTCTGGAAACACCATATATTTT. Encoded protein: CASSPQSSGNTIYF.

The V call is TRBV27, the J call TRBJ2-7; TRBD1 might be the D (5 bases). Looked up from germline, CDR1 is MNHEY and CDR2 is SMNVEV (reference sequence). V dropped 5 bases and J dropped 0 bases, with 14 bases sitting between them. This CDR3 comprises 15 residues. CDR3 sequence (DNA): TGTGCCAGCAGTGAGTCAGGGCCCCGCTCCTACGAGCAGTACTTC. Translated, it gives CASSESGPRSYEQYF.

The V and J genes are TRBV11-2 and TRBJ2-4, with D possibly matching TRBD2 (5 bases). Germline lookup yields CDR1 SGHAT and CDR2 FQNNGV. CDR3 length equals 13 residues. Trimming left V 2 bases short and J 7 bases short, with 9 bases between. Here the CDR3 reads CASSLTSDNIQYF. The CDR3 bases are TGTGCCAGCAGCTTAACTAGTGATAACATTCAGTACTTC.

The rearrangement links TRBV2 to TRBJ2-7; TRBD1 is a possible D gene (7 bases). The CDR3 has 15 residues. The germline V and J ends were trimmed by 3 bases and 2 bases, with 14 bases remaining between them. The V gene's germline CDR1 is SNHLY and CDR2 FYNNEI. CDR3 nucleotides: TGTGCCAGCAGTGAGGGGACCAGGGGGGCCTACGAGCAGTACTTC. It is translated as CASSEGTRGAYEQYF.

The chain links TRBV5-1 to TRBJ2-1; 12 nucleotides match TRBD2. There are 15 residues in the CDR3. Germline values: CDR1 SGHRS, CDR2 YFSETQ. V gave up 0 bases and J gave up 10 bases; unmatched junction bases: 5. CDR3 in amino acids: CASSLVGLAGLEQFF. In nucleotides, the CDR3 is TGCGCCAGCAGCTTGGTAGGACTAGCGGGGCTAGAGCAGTTCTTC.

V is TRBV5-1 and J is TRBJ1-6; D unresolved. Germline CDR1 is SGHRS and CDR2 is YFSETQ. V lost 1 base to trimming and J lost 10 bases, with 15 bases between them. This CDR3 comprises 15 residues. The CDR3 region is CASSLSSGPGSPLHF. CDR3 in DNA: TGCGCCAGCAGCTTGTCGTCAGGACCTGGATCACCCCTCCACTTT.

The chain recombines TRBV28 with TRBJ2-3, with 7 bases lining up with TRBD2. The CDR3 has 16 amino acids. The ends lost 5 bases at V and 1 base at J; junction bases unmatched: 9. From germline, CDR1 is MDHEN and CDR2 SYDVKM. The CDR3 DNA reads as TGTGCCAGCAGTGGGGCTAGCGGTTCCGGCACAGATACGCAGTATTTT. Translated: CASSGASGSGTDTQYF.

The gene calls are TRBV7-2 and TRBJ1-5; TRBD1 agrees at 7 bases. The V gene's germline CDR1 is SGHTA and CDR2 FQGNSA. Trimming took 3 bases from V and 5 from J; bases not matched to a gene: 4. This CDR3 region has 14 residues. The CDR3 region is CASSLAQGHQPQHF. CDR3 in DNA: TGTGCCAGCAGCTTGGCACAGGGGCATCAGCCCCAGCATTTT.

This clone was observed a few times. The rearrangement links TRBV28 to TRBJ2-7; 8 bases are a match to TRBD2. Germline V gives CDR1 MDHEN, CDR2 SYDVKM. CDR3 length equals 13 residues. The V gene end was trimmed by 5 bases and the J gene end by 5 bases; junction bases not matched to a gene: 5. The chain's CDR3 is CASSPRGGNEQYF. The CDR3 DNA reads as TGTGCCAGCAGTCCACGGGGGGGGAACGAGCAGTACTTC. Looking up the rest from reference TRBV28 and TRBJ2-7 gives the full variable domain: DVKVTQSSRYLVKRTGEKVFLECVQDMDHENMFWYRQDPGLGLRLIYFSYDVKMKEKGDIPEGYSVSREKKERFSLILESASTNQTSMYLCASSPRGGNEQYFGPGTRLTVT.

The rearrangement uses TRBV7-9 and TRBJ1-5; 8 nucleotides match TRBD1. V lost 1 base, J lost 1 base, and 6 bases stayed unmatched. The CDR3 has 17 amino acids. Germline CDR1 and CDR2: SEHNR and FQNEAQ (reference sequence). The CDR3 sequence is CASSLDSGGASNQPQHF. CDR3 coding DNA: TGTGCCAGCAGCTTAGACTCAGGGGGCGCGAGCAATCAGCCCCAGCATTTT.

CDR3 coding DNA: TGTGCCAGTAACAATCGACCCCTCAGAAGAAAGAACGAGCAGTACTTC. It encodes CASNNRPLRRKNEQYF. The chain combines TRBV19 with TRBJ2-7; D not resolved. The CDR3 sequence is 16 residues long. CDR1 is LNHDA, CDR2 SQIVND, per germline (reference sequence). V lost 7 bases and J lost 5, with 24 bases in between.

The chain joins TRBV5-8 to TRBJ2-2; D is ambiguous. The CDR3 loop spans 13 amino acids. CDR1 is SGHTS, CDR2 YDEGEE, per germline. V was clipped by 5 bases and J by 9 bases, with 14 bases between them. DNA of the CDR3: TGTGCCAGCAGGCCCAGGACCGGAAGGGAGCTGTTTTTT. As protein: CASRPRTGRELFF.